This T cell receptor (beta chain) was documented in a study of shared clonotypes between healthy human individuals. Germline CDR1 and CDR2: SGHNT and YYREEE (reference sequence). The ends lost 5 bases at V and 4 bases at J; junction bases unmatched: 8. There are 15 residues in the CDR3. The input for sorted-subset replicate PCRs was around 210 ng DNA, 30,000 or so T cell genomes. Only in-frame clones appear in the TCRdb table, and some are missing; sequencing was by immunoSEQ multiplex PCR. Of about 590,000 clones in the sample, just under 97% are singletons; the top ten hold around 0.097%. Terminally differentiated effector memory CD45RA+ cells were left out of the naive CD8 fraction, which was CD45RO-negative and positively selected for CCR7.

Sequencing was carried out using naive CD8+ T cells sorted from blood. The chain carries TRBV5-4 and TRBJ2-3, with 9 nucleotides matching TRBD2. The TCR was taken from a woman between 25 and 40 years old in good health. The CDR3 spells CASSQAGGGADTQYF. In DNA, the CDR3 is TGTGCCAGCAGTCAAGCGGGAGGCGGCGCAGATACGCAGTATTTT.